The rows below give T cell receptor beta chains drawn from one sample of a study of CD8+ T cells in alopecia areata. Sequencing used immunoSEQ multiplex PCR; TCRdb keeps in-frame clones, though not all of them. The sample contains more than 95,000 clones, about 60% of which appear only once. The sequenced material came from CD4+ T cells sorted from blood. The receptors were gathered from a human donor in good health. Each CDR3 is given with its conserved first and last residue. Fields, in order: J gene, V gene, CDR3 protein.

J gene: TRBJ2-6; V gene: TRBV2; CDR3 protein: CASSDVGANVLTF
J gene: TRBJ1-5; V gene: TRBV30; CDR3 protein: CAWSVLTGNQPQHF
J gene: TRBJ2-1; V gene: TRBV5-6; CDR3 protein: CASSPATDRGDEQFF
J gene: TRBJ2-3; V gene: TRBV30; CDR3 protein: CAWKRGALADTQYF
J gene: TRBJ2-7; V gene: TRBV2; CDR3 protein: CASSVQPDYEQYF
J gene: TRBJ1-1; V gene: TRBV2; CDR3 protein: CASSYGLNTEAFF
J gene: TRBJ1-2; V gene: TRBV29-1; CDR3 protein: CSFFQGDFYGYTF
J gene: TRBJ1-1; V gene: TRBV10-3; CDR3 protein: CAISESGGNTEAFF
J gene: TRBJ2-3; V gene: TRBV4-1; CDR3 protein: CASSLPGLAGDLRDTQYF
J gene: TRBJ1-1; V gene: TRBV4-1; CDR3 protein: CASSQVGGRTEAFF
J gene: TRBJ2-2; V gene: TRBV29-1; CDR3 protein: CSVETGLGTGELFF
J gene: TRBJ1-1; V gene: TRBV29-1; CDR3 protein: CSGGRDTEAFF
J gene: TRBJ2-1; V gene: TRBV25-1; CDR3 protein: CASSEPGGAGVGEQFF
J gene: TRBJ1-1; V gene: TRBV5-1; CDR3 protein: CASSSGTGNTEAFF